Listed below are T cell receptor beta chains from one sample, sequenced in a study of OX40 agonist ivuxolimab in advanced cancers. Data came from immunoSEQ multiplex PCR; TCRdb stores just in-frame clones and leaves some out. The sample records roughly 43,000 clones, approximately 86% being singletons. The sequencing used CD4+ or CD8+ T cells sorted from blood, collected in a trial of the OX40 agonist ivuxolimab. All receptors come from an adult with an advanced solid tumor such as melanoma, head and neck, liver or kidney cancer. The CDR3 runs from the conserved cysteine through the conserved F or W. The order of the fields is J gene, clone size, V gene, D gene, CDR3 protein, CDR3 DNA. A D gene is named only where the DNA matches it firmly. Where a row states a size, it is once, few, many or the class of an expanded clone; other rows omit it.

TRBJ2-7 - TRBV6-5 - CASSGTRPSKQYF TGTGCCAGCAGTGGGACCCGACCAAGCAAGCAGTACTTC
TRBJ2-5 - TRBV7-9 - CASSHEEAQYF TGTGCCAGCAGCCACGAGGAGGCCCAGTACTTC
TRBJ1-2 few TRBV6-1 TRBD1 CASSDLFGTGKGANYGYTF TGTGCCAGCAGTGACCTCTTCGGGACAGGGAAGGGGGCTAACTATGGCTACACCTTC
TRBJ1-2 - TRBV5-1 TRBD1 CASRDGTGEYGYTF TGCGCCAGCAGAGATGGGACAGGGGAGTATGGCTACACCTTC
TRBJ2-7 - TRBV18 - CASSHRVLDEQYF TGTGCCAGCTCGCACAGGGTACTCGACGAGCAGTACTTC
TRBJ2-2 - TRBV30 - CAWGQGHTNTGELFF TGTGCCTGGGGCCAGGGACACACGAACACCGGGGAGCTGTTTTTT
TRBJ2-4 - TRBV5-1 - CASSLAGQQRNIQYF TGCGCCAGCAGCCTGGCCGGACAGCAGAGAAACATTCAGTACTTC
TRBJ2-3 - TRBV7-3 - CASRYGTDTQYF TGTGCCAGCAGGTACGGTACAGATACGCAGTATTTT
TRBJ2-6 - TRBV7-3 - CASSLGSSGANVLTF TGTGCCAGCAGCTTAGGCAGCTCTGGGGCCAACGTCCTGACTTTC
TRBJ1-1 - TRBV29-1 - CSVEGGTDGYTEAFF TGCAGCGTTGAAGGAGGAACAGACGGGTACACTGAAGCTTTCTTT
TRBJ2-2 - TRBV6-1 - CASSELAAKDTGELFF TGTGCCAGCAGTGAATTGGCGGCGAAGGACACCGGGGAGCTGTTTTTT
TRBJ2-7 - TRBV2 - CASSGGTQREQYF TGTGCCAGCAGTGGCGGGACTCAGCGCGAGCAGTACTTC
TRBJ2-5 - TRBV5-1 - CASRPTVRETQYF TGCGCCAGCAGACCTACAGTACGGGAGACCCAGTACTTC
TRBJ2-1 - TRBV5-1 TRBD1 CASSWGQGAYNEQFF TGCGCCAGCAGCTGGGGACAGGGGGCCTACAATGAGCAGTTCTTC
TRBJ1-5 - TRBV28 - CASSFSVSGNQPQHF TGTGCCAGCAGTTTCTCTGTATCGGGGAATCAGCCCCAGCATTTT
TRBJ2-7 - TRBV6-4 - CASREAGRNEQYF TGTGCCAGCAGGGAAGCAGGGAGGAACGAGCAGTACTTC
TRBJ2-2 - TRBV11-3 TRBD1 CASSLTRWDRANTGELFF TGTGCCAGCAGCTTAACTAGGTGGGACAGGGCGAACACCGGGGAGCTGTTTTTT
TRBJ2-7 once TRBV6-1 TRBD1 CASSKGQSYEQYF TGTGCCAGCAGTAAGGGACAGTCCTACGAGCAGTACTTC
TRBJ1-2 - TRBV2 - CASSEAWAGGYTF TGTGCCAGCAGTGAAGCCTGGGCGGGTGGCTACACCTTC
TRBJ2-2 - TRBV6-6 - CASRKILAGELFF TGTGCCAGCAGAAAAATTCTAGCCGGGGAGCTGTTTTTT
TRBJ2-3 - TRBV28 - CASSIKTVYTDTQYF TGTGCCAGCAGTATAAAGACGGTATACACAGATACGCAGTATTTT
TRBJ2-3 - TRBV30 - CAWRLITDTQYF TGTGCCTGGAGACTTATCACAGATACGCAGTATTTT
TRBJ1-4 - TRBV19 TRBD1 CASSITRDRGSPATNEKLFF TGTGCCAGTAGTATAACGCGGGACAGGGGATCCCCTGCAACTAATGAAAAACTGTTTTTT
TRBJ1-3 - TRBV28 - CASSFLMSGNTIYF TGTGCCAGCAGTTTCCTAATGTCTGGAAACACCATATATTTT
TRBJ1-3 few TRBV5-3 - CARSLTNTIYF TGTGCCAGAAGCTTGACAAACACCATATATTTT
TRBJ1-2 - TRBV19 TRBD1 CASSPGQGADGYTF TGTGCCAGTAGTCCCGGACAGGGGGCTGACGGCTACACCTTC
TRBJ2-3 - TRBV7-9 TRBD2 CASNLGLAERGDTQYF TGTGCCAGCAACCTAGGACTAGCGGAAAGGGGAGATACGCAGTATTTT
TRBJ2-3 few TRBV7-4 TRBD2 CASSLNAAGRATDTQYF TGTGCCAGCAGCTTAAATGCAGCGGGGAGGGCGACAGATACGCAGTATTTT
TRBJ2-3 - TRBV18 TRBD1 CASAFSRTGGTDTQYF TGTGCCAGCGCCTTTTCGAGGACAGGGGGCACAGATACGCAGTATTTT
TRBJ2-5 - TRBV29-1 TRBD1 CSVVDRRTIHETQYF TGCAGCGTTGTGGACAGGCGCACAATTCATGAGACCCAGTACTTC
TRBJ2-5 - TRBV6-4 TRBD1 CASRRTGDETQYF TGTGCCAGCAGGAGGACAGGCGATGAGACCCAGTACTTC
TRBJ2-6 - TRBV6-5 - CASSSRRISGANVLTF TGTGCCAGCAGTTCTCGGCGGATCTCTGGGGCCAACGTCCTGACTTTC
TRBJ1-6 once TRBV10-3 TRBD1 CAIRGQGASPLHF TGTGCCATCAGGGGACAGGGGGCTTCACCCCTCCACTTT
TRBJ2-5 - TRBV7-9 - CASSRDGFETQYF TGTGCCAGTTCCCGGGATGGGTTCGAGACCCAGTACTTC
TRBJ1-2 - TRBV29-1 - CSVDRDTDYGYTF TGCAGCGTTGATAGGGACACCGACTATGGCTACACCTTC
TRBJ1-1 - TRBV28 - CATLRQSTEAFF TGTGCCACCCTGAGACAGAGCACTGAAGCTTTCTTT
TRBJ2-5 once TRBV14 - CASSRDRETQYF TGTGCCAGCAGCCGGGACCGAGAGACCCAGTACTTC
TRBJ1-2 medium-sized TRBV6-1 - CASSPRVGITSGYTF TGTGCCAGCAGCCCCCGGGTGGGGATCACCTCCGGCTACACCTTC
TRBJ2-1 - TRBV19 TRBD1 CASSTLTGGFNNEQFF TGTGCCAGTAGTACCCTTACAGGGGGCTTCAACAATGAGCAGTTCTTC
TRBJ1-1 - TRBV6-5 - CASSYRTTGTEAFF TGTGCCAGCAGTTACCGCACGACGGGCACTGAAGCTTTCTTT
TRBJ2-7 - TRBV6-6 TRBD1 CASSTGANEQYF TGTGCCAGCAGTACAGGGGCGAACGAGCAGTACTTC
TRBJ2-5 - TRBV5-4 - CASSSPPPGHETQYF TGTGCCAGCAGCTCGCCGCCCCCAGGGCACGAGACCCAGTACTTC
TRBJ1-1 - TRBV15 - CATSRDLSGEAFF TGTGCCACCAGCAGAGATTTGTCAGGTGAAGCTTTCTTT
TRBJ2-7 - TRBV11-1 - CASSQRLGPMDHEQYF TGTGCCAGCAGCCAGCGGCTAGGACCCATGGACCACGAGCAGTACTTC
TRBJ2-7 - TRBV13 - CASSLRLTSYEQYF TGTGCCAGCAGCTTACGACTAACCTCCTACGAGCAGTACTTC
TRBJ1-6 - TRBV5-4 - CASSSYNSPLHF TGTGCCAGCAGCTCCTATAATTCACCCCTCCACTTT
TRBJ1-2 - TRBV7-9 - CASSLLATYGYTF TGTGCCAGCAGCTTATTGGCGACCTATGGCTACACCTTC
TRBJ2-7 - TRBV2 TRBD2 CATQLAGGPFEQYF TGTGCCACCCAACTAGCGGGAGGGCCTTTCGAGCAGTACTTC
TRBJ2-1 - TRBV7-9 TRBD2 CASSPSGGHGEQFF TGTGCCAGCAGCCCTAGCGGGGGGCATGGTGAGCAGTTCTTC
TRBJ2-4 - TRBV6-5 TRBD2 CASSYQRGAKNIQYF TGTGCCAGCAGTTACCAGCGGGGGGCCAAAAACATTCAGTACTTC
TRBJ2-7 - TRBV7-3 - CASSLDIARDEQYF TGTGCCAGCAGCTTAGACATCGCCAGGGACGAGCAGTACTTC
TRBJ1-5 - TRBV5-5 - CASSLALVNQPQHF TGTGCCAGCAGCTTGGCCCTTGTCAATCAGCCCCAGCATTTT
TRBJ1-4 - TRBV11-2 TRBD1 CASSLVRGRGEKLFF TGTGCCAGCAGCTTAGTCAGGGGGCGCGGTGAAAAACTGTTTTTT
TRBJ1-2 - TRBV19 - CASRDAGSYTF TGTGCCAGTAGAGACGCTGGAAGCTACACCTTC
TRBJ2-4 - TRBV15 - CATSRDVRKRGPPTLAKNIQYF TGTGCCACCAGCAGAGATGTGAGAAAGAGGGGACCCCCAACACTAGCCAAAAACATTCAGTACTTC
TRBJ2-7 - TRBV11-2 - CASSSTGSVSYEQYF TGTGCCAGCAGCTCGACCGGGTCCGTCTCCTACGAGCAGTACTTC
TRBJ1-1 once TRBV4-2 TRBD1 CASSQTNRGNTEAFF TGTGCCAGCAGCCAAACAAACAGGGGGAACACTGAAGCTTTCTTT
TRBJ2-3 - TRBV25-1 - CASSDSNTDTQYF TGTGCCAGCAGTGACTCCAACACAGATACGCAGTATTTT